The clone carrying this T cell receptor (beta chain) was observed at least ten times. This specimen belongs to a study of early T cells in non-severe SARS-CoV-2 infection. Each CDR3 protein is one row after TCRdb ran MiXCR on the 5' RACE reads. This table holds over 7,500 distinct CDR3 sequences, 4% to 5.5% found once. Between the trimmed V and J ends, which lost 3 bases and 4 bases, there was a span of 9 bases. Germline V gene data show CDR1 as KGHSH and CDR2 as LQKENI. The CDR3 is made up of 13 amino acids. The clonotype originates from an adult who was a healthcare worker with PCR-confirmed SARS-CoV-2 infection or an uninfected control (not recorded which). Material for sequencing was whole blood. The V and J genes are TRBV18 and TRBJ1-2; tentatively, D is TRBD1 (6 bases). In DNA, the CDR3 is TGTGCCAGCTCACCCAGGGGTACCTATGGCTACACCTTC. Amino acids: CASSPRGTYGYTF.